The 24 T cell receptor beta chains below all came from one sample that was sequenced in a study of T cell changes during pregnancy in multiple sclerosis. The table came from immunoSEQ multiplex PCR; TCRdb's copy has only in-frame clones and leaves some out. The repertoire holds tens of thousands of clones, about 88% seen once, with just over 0.55% in the top ten. The sequences come from CD4+ T cells from peripheral blood mononuclear cells, collected in the first trimester of pregnancy. The receptor set was obtained from a female donor with multiple sclerosis, enrolled in a pregnancy study.

V usage is TRBV6-1 and J usage is TRBJ1-6; D remains ambiguous. V shed 1 base and J shed 0 bases, with 13 bases lying between them. Germline lookup yields CDR1 MNHNS and CDR2 SASEGT. The CDR3 totals 18 residues. CDR3 nucleotides: TGTGCCAGCAGTGAAGGTTATCCTTCGAGCTCCTATAATTCACCCCTCCACTTT. Its translation is CASSEGYPSSSYNSPLHF.

V is TRBV27 and J is TRBJ1-2; no definite D call. CDR3 length: 13 amino acids. The ends were cut back, 3 bases at V and 8 bases at J, with 13 bases in the middle. Germline CDR1 MNHEY, CDR2 SMNVEV (reference sequence). Written as DNA, the CDR3 is TGTGCCAGCAGTTTGAGAGGGTTCATCGGCTACACCTTC. It specifies CASSLRGFIGYTF.

The gene calls are TRBV18 and TRBJ2-5; no clear D gene. The CDR3 has 12 amino acids. CDR1 and CDR2 from the germline V gene are KGHSH and LQKENI. With 6 bases removed from V and 3 bases from J, the gap between germline ends came to 8 bases. This chain's CDR3 is CASSPSEETQYF. In DNA form, the CDR3 reads TGTGCCAGCTCCCCCTCCGAAGAGACCCAGTACTTC. The variable domain in full, completed from reference TRBV18 and TRBJ2-5, reads NAGVMQNPRHLVRRRGQEARLRCSPMKGHSHVYWYRQLPEEGLKFMVYLQKENIIDESGMPKERFSAEFPKEGPSILRIQQVVRGDSAAYFCASSPSEETQYFGPGTRLLVL.

V and J are TRBV7-3 and TRBJ2-5; D gene unclear. Germline V gene lookup returns CDR1 SGHTA and CDR2 FQGTGA. The V and J ends lost 5 bases and 1 base respectively, with 8 bases between them. This CDR3 comprises 13 residues. CDR3 in amino acids: CASSLRSQETQYF. In DNA form, the CDR3 reads TGTGCCAGCAGCCTGAGGTCCCAAGAGACCCAGTACTTC.

This chain connects TRBV30 to TRBJ1-6; TRBD1 matches at 10 bases. CDR1 GTSNPN and CDR2 SVGIG come from the germline V gene (reference sequence). CDR3 length: 18 residues. Trimming at V came to 3 bases and at J to 3 bases, leaving 11 bases not matched to a gene. CDR3 nucleotide sequence: TGTGCCTGGAGGGATGACAGGGGGCTCCTGGGCTATAATTCACCCCTCCACTTT. Translated: CAWRDDRGLLGYNSPLHF.

The gene calls are TRBV6-6 and TRBJ1-3; perhaps TRBD1 as D (5 bases). The germline CDR1 and CDR2 sequences are MNHNY and SVGAGI (reference sequence). Trimming left V 5 bases short and J 0 bases short, with 14 bases between. The CDR3 runs 16 residues. DNA of the CDR3: TGTGCCAGCAGTAGCCAGGGCCCAAGCTCTGGAAACACCATATATTTT. The encoded protein is CASSSQGPSSGNTIYF.

The chain recombines TRBV29-1 with TRBJ1-2; D is perhaps TRBD1 (5 bases). CDR3 length equals 13 residues. The V end lost 3 bases, the J end lost 4 bases, and 12 bases lay between the germline ends. The germline V gene has CDR1 SQVTM and CDR2 ANQGSEA. The CDR3 loop is CSVEPREGYGYTF. CDR3 bases: TGCAGCGTTGAGCCCAGGGAGGGCTATGGCTACACCTTC.

This chain joins TRBV28 and TRBJ1-2; D unresolved. Germline V gene lookup returns CDR1 MDHEN and CDR2 SYDVKM. Trimming removed 1 base from V and 8 bases from J, with 8 bases in between. The CDR3 has 12 residues. The CDR3 DNA follows: TGTGCCAGCAGTTTATTGCGGGTAGGCTACACCTTC. Protein sequence: CASSLLRVGYTF.

The chain uses TRBV27 and TRBJ2-1; 8 bases fit TRBD2. Germline-derived CDR1 and CDR2 are MNHEY and SMNVEV (reference sequence). The CDR3 is 16 residues long. The junction had 9 bases not matched to a gene; V was cut back by 4 bases and J by 4 bases. Here the CDR3 reads CASSSAAGGGYNEQFF. For the CDR3, the DNA is TGTGCCAGCAGTTCCGCGGCGGGAGGTGGGTACAATGAGCAGTTCTTC.

This chain joins TRBV6-1 and TRBJ2-5, with TRBD1 as a possible D gene (5 bases). V lost 2 bases and J 4 bases, leaving 11 bases between the germline ends. Germline V gives CDR1 MNHNS, CDR2 SASEGT. The CDR3 is 14 amino acids. The CDR3 sequence is CASSESAGIETQYF. Written as DNA, the CDR3 is TGTGCCAGCAGTGAATCAGCAGGGATAGAGACCCAGTACTTC.

The chain combines TRBV27 with TRBJ1-1, with 9 bases identical to TRBD1. This CDR3 contains 16 residues. The J segment lost 0 bases and the V segment lost 5 bases, leaving 7 bases of the junction unmatched. Per the germline V gene, CDR1 is MNHEY and CDR2 is SMNVEV (reference sequence). In DNA, the CDR3 is TGTGCCAGCAGTCAGAACAGGGGGCCAATGAACACTGAAGCTTTCTTT. Protein product: CASSQNRGPMNTEAFF.

The V and J genes are TRBV6-1 and TRBJ1-2, with D possibly being TRBD1 (5 bases). The V end lost 6 bases, the J end lost 0 bases, and 11 bases lay between the germline ends. This CDR3 has 14 amino acids. Germline V gene sequence: CDR1 MNHNS, CDR2 SASEGT. CDR3 coding DNA: TGTGCCAGCAGGGAGGGGTTGTCTAACTATGGCTACACCTTC. It yields the protein CASREGLSNYGYTF.

The chain uses TRBV6-5 and TRBJ1-6, with TRBD1 matching over 7 bases. CDR3 size: 15 residues. The J segment lost 6 bases and the V segment lost 3 bases, leaving 5 bases of the junction unmatched. CDR1 and CDR2 from the germline V gene are MNHEY and SVGAGI. The chain's CDR3 is CASSYGQGVNSPLHF. The CDR3 region has the DNA TGTGCCAGCAGTTATGGGCAGGGGGTTAATTCACCCCTCCACTTT.

This sequence joins TRBV6-5 and TRBJ1-5; D not certain. The V gene lost 4 bases and the J gene lost 3 bases, with 4 bases spanning the gap. This CDR3 is built from 12 residues. CDR1 and CDR2 from the germline V gene are MNHEY and SVGAGI. The CDR3 loop is CASSSFNQPQHF. CDR3 DNA: TGTGCCAGCAGTTCTTTCAATCAGCCCCAGCATTTT.

This clone was seen only a few times. The V call is TRBV6-5, the J call TRBJ2-1, with 7 nucleotides matching TRBD1. V lost 4 bases to trimming and J lost 2 bases; unmatched junction nucleotides: 5. The CDR3 contains 15 residues. Germline-derived CDR1 and CDR2 are MNHEY and SVGAGI. CDR3 protein: CASSSWTGTYNEQFF. CDR3 DNA sequence: TGTGCCAGCAGTTCCTGGACAGGCACCTACAATGAGCAGTTCTTC.

The V call is TRBV7-2, the J call TRBJ2-5, with 8 bases fitting TRBD1. This CDR3 has 15 amino acids. Trimming at V came to 1 base and at J to 3 bases, leaving 4 bases not matched to a gene. Germline CDR1 and CDR2: SGHTA and FQGNSA. CDR3 in DNA: TGTGCCAGCAGCTTAGGTCTGGACAGGGAAGAGACCCAGTACTTC. Translating gives CASSLGLDREETQYF.

CDR3 bases: TGTGCCAGCAGCTTCGCCGGGTCCTACGAGCAGTACTTC. Its protein product is CASSFAGSYEQYF. The chain recombines TRBV5-6 with TRBJ2-7, with D uncertain. The V and J ends lost 2 bases and 1 base respectively, with 7 bases between them. Germline V gives CDR1 SGHDT, CDR2 YYEEEE. The CDR3 runs 13 residues.

V is TRBV2 and J is TRBJ2-1; TRBD2 might be the D (5 bases). Trimming removed 5 bases from V and 1 base from J, with 12 bases in between. The CDR3 consists of 15 residues. CDR1 is SNHLY, CDR2 FYNNEI, per germline. CDR3 in amino acids: CASSSRPGSYNEQFF. The CDR3 DNA follows: TGTGCCAGCAGTTCAAGGCCGGGGTCCTACAATGAGCAGTTCTTC.

The rearrangement uses TRBV28 and TRBJ1-3, with D maybe TRBD1 (6 bases). Per the germline V gene, CDR1 is MDHEN and CDR2 is SYDVKM. The CDR3 runs to 16 residues. Trimming stripped 3 bases from V and 2 bases from J, with 14 bases between. This CDR3 is CASSFWGQGAGNTIYF. As DNA, the CDR3 is TGTGCCAGCAGTTTTTGGGGGCAGGGAGCTGGAAACACCATATATTTT.

This sequence joins TRBV6-6 and TRBJ2-1; TRBD2 aligns across 9 bases. J gave up 7 bases and V 6 bases, and 13 bases lay outside the gene matches. CDR3 length: 16 residues. CDR1 and CDR2 (germline): MNHNY, SVGAGI (reference sequence). This CDR3 is CASRHAAREGGNEQFF. In DNA form, the CDR3 reads TGTGCCAGCAGACACGCCGCGCGGGAGGGGGGGAATGAGCAGTTCTTC.

In this sample, this clone turned up a few times. V usage is TRBV28 and J usage is TRBJ1-5; TRBD1 agrees at 8 bases. The germline gives CDR1 MDHEN, CDR2 SYDVKM. CDR3 length: 15 amino acids. Germline trimming cut 2 bases from V and 6 bases from J; bases unmatched to any gene: 6. The CDR3 nucleotides are TGTGCCAGCAGTTTACAGGGGGCGGACAGTCAGCCCCAGCATTTT. Residues: CASSLQGADSQPQHF.

This clone occurred once. The chain joins TRBV18 to TRBJ1-6; D perhaps matches TRBD1 (6 bases). CDR3 length: 13 residues. In germline, CDR1 is KGHSH, CDR2 LQKENI. Trimming cost V 3 bases and J 10 bases, with 10 bases left between them. CDR3 in amino acids: CASSPTGSSPLHF. In nucleotides, the CDR3 is TGTGCCAGCTCACCTACAGGGAGCTCACCCCTCCACTTT.

There are a few counts of this clone. The rearrangement uses TRBV30 and TRBJ1-3, with TRBD1 as a possible D gene (6 bases). CDR3 size: 12 residues. Germline V CDR1 and CDR2: GTSNPN, SVGIG (reference sequence). Between the trimmed V and J ends, which lost 5 bases and 1 base, there was a span of 6 bases. The CDR3 bases are TGTGCCTGGGGACAGTCTGGAAACACCATATATTTT. Its protein is CAWGQSGNTIYF. The variable domain in full, with the rest retrieved from reference TRBV30 and TRBJ1-3, is SQTIHQWPATLVQPVGSPLSLECTVEGTSNPNLYWYRQAAGRGLQLLFYSVGIGQISSEVPQNLSASRPQDRQFILSSKKLLLSDSGFYLCAWGQSGNTIYFGEGSWLTVV.

This clone was observed a few times. This chain connects TRBV30 to TRBJ1-4; D uncertain. The germline V gene encodes CDR1 GTSNPN and CDR2 SVGIG (reference sequence). V was shortened by 4 bases and J by 8 bases, with 17 bases between the two germline ends. The CDR3 consists of 14 residues. In DNA, the CDR3 is TGTGCCTGGAAAAAGGAGGGCGCAGGAGAAAAACTGTTTTTT. Translated, it gives CAWKKEGAGEKLFF. The full variable domain, in which reference TRBV30 and TRBJ1-4 provide the parts outside the CDR3, is SQTIHQWPATLVQPVGSPLSLECTVEGTSNPNLYWYRQAAGRGLQLLFYSVGIGQISSEVPQNLSASRPQDRQFILSSKKLLLSDSGFYLCAWKKEGAGEKLFFGSGTQLSVL.